Listed below are T cell receptor beta chains from one sample, sequenced in a study of blood T cell repertoires in COVID-19. The repertoire was sequenced with immunoSEQ multiplex PCR; TCRdb's copy has only in-frame clones and lacks some. The table lists some 150,000 clones, roughly 81% of them singletons. The sequenced material came from peripheral blood. The receptors shown here come from a man aged 40-49 years with acute or convalescent COVID-19. CDR3s include the opening cysteine and the closing phenylalanine or tryptophan. The order of the fields is D gene, clone size, V gene, J gene, CDR3 DNA, CDR3 protein. The D gene is left open where the match is weak. A clone size is listed for some rows: how often the clone was seen (once, few, many), or a class if it is expanded.

>-|-|TRBV19|TRBJ1-6
TGTGCCAGTAGTGACGATAGAGGGAAAAGGAATTCACCCCTCCACTTT
CASSDDRGKRNSPLHF
>TRBD1|-|TRBV24-1|TRBJ1-4
TGTGCCACCAGCCCCTCTCAGGGGGGCGAAAAACTGTTTTTT
CATSPSQGGEKLFF
>-|-|TRBV4-3|TRBJ1-5
TGCGCCAGCAGCCAAGACTCATCAGGGCAGCCCCAGCATTTT
CASSQDSSGQPQHF
>TRBD1|-|TRBV27|TRBJ2-3
TGTGCCAGCAGTCCTACCCAGGGGGCAGATACGCAGTATTTT
CASSPTQGADTQYF
>-|-|TRBV4-1|TRBJ1-6
TGCGCCAGCAGCCAAGCCACCGCCAGTCTAGGTTCACCCCTCCACTTT
CASSQATASLGSPLHF
>-|-|TRBV5-1|TRBJ2-6
TGCGCCAGCAGCTTGGGGGCCTCCTCTGGGGCCAACGTCCTGACTTTC
CASSLGASSGANVLTF
>-|-|TRBV11-2|TRBJ2-7
TGTGCCAGCAGCCCCTCGCAGGGCTCCTACGAGCAGTACTTC
CASSPSQGSYEQYF
>TRBD2|once|TRBV9|TRBJ2-1
TGTGCCAGCAGCGGACTAGCGGTGGAGCAGTTCTTC
CASSGLAVEQFF
>TRBD1|-|TRBV5-6|TRBJ1-4
TGTGCCAGCAGCTGGGGACAGGGCCAACTGTTTTTT
CASSWGQGQLFF
>-|-|TRBV6-2/TRBV6-3|TRBJ1-5
TGTGCCAGCAGTTACGGCGGGGGAACTCAGCCCCAGCATTTT
CASSYGGGTQPQHF
>TRBD2|-|TRBV3-1/TRBV3-2|TRBJ2-1
TGTGCCAGCAGCCGAACTACTACCGCCGGGGGGATCCACAATGAGCAGTTCTTC
CASSRTTTAGGIHNEQFF
>TRBD1|-|TRBV28|TRBJ1-2
TGTGCCAGCAGCCCTAGTGGGACAGGGTATTTCGTGGATGGCTACACCTTC
CASSPSGTGYFVDGYTF
>-|-|TRBV6-2/TRBV6-3|TRBJ1-5
TGTGCCAGCAGTTCGATGGGGGGTAATCAGCCCCAGCATTTT
CASSSMGGNQPQHF
>TRBD1|few|TRBV3-1/TRBV3-2|TRBJ2-2
TGTGCCAGCAGCCACATCAACAGGGGCACCGGGGAGCTGTTTTTT
CASSHINRGTGELFF
>-|-|TRBV6-5|TRBJ1-2
TGTGCCAGCAGTTACGGGGGGGGGTTCTATGGCTACACCTTC
CASSYGGGFYGYTF
>-|-|TRBV19|TRBJ1-6
TGTGCCAGTAGTCTTCAGGGCCTGGGGAATTCACCCCTCCACTTT
CASSLQGLGNSPLHF
>-|-|TRBV3-1/TRBV3-2|TRBJ2-1
TGTGCCAGCAGGTCACCGGGACAAGCCGACCATCCGTTCTTC
CASRSPGQADHPFF
>-|-|TRBV5-4|TRBJ2-3
TGTGCCAGCAGCTTAAGAGGTCCTAGCACAGATACGCAGTATTTT
CASSLRGPSTDTQYF
>TRBD1|-|TRBV19|TRBJ2-6
TGTGCCAGTAGTATGTTCCCGGGACAGGGGAGCTCTGGGGCCAACGTCCTGACTTTC
CASSMFPGQGSSGANVLTF
>-|few|TRBV7-3|TRBJ2-1
TGTGCCAGCAGCTTAACAGGGGGCTCCTACAATGAGCAGTTCTTC
CASSLTGGSYNEQFF
>-|once|TRBV5-8|TRBJ1-2
TGTGCCAGCAGCTTGGACAGCTATGGCTACACCTTC
CASSLDSYGYTF
>TRBD1|-|TRBV4-1|TRBJ1-2
TGCGCCAGCAGCCTCCGGACAGGGGGCGACTATGGCTACACCTTC
CASSLRTGGDYGYTF
>-|-|TRBV28|TRBJ1-1
TGTGCCAGCCTGGGAACAGGGAGTTCGTGGTTCACTGAAGCTTTCTTT
CASLGTGSSWFTEAFF
>TRBD1|-|TRBV28|TRBJ1-2
TGTGCCAGCAGTCCCGGACAGGGCTTAGCCTATGGCTACACCTTC
CASSPGQGLAYGYTF
>-|-|TRBV19|TRBJ1-5
TGTCCTCCCCCCCGAAGGCGGGACGGAAGCCTTCATAGCAATCAGCCCCAGCATTTT
CPPPRRRDGSLHSNQPQHF
>-|-|TRBV12-3/TRBV12-4|TRBJ2-7
TGTGCCAGCGCCAGGGTGGTTGACGAGCAGTACTTC
CASARVVDEQYF
>-|-|TRBV6-6|TRBJ1-1
TGTGCCAGCCGCCAGGGGTTGAACACTGAAGCTTTCTTT
CASRQGLNTEAFF
>-|-|TRBV11-3|TRBJ2-2
TGTGCCAGCAGCTTAGACCGGGGGACCGGGGAGCTGTTTTTT
CASSLDRGTGELFF
>-|-|TRBV5-1|TRBJ1-1
TGCGCCAGCAGCTTAGGACAGATGAACACTGAAGCTTTCTTT
CASSLGQMNTEAFF
>-|-|TRBV9|TRBJ1-2
TGTGCCAGCAGCCCTCGCGGGGCCGAATATGGCTACACCTTC
CASSPRGAEYGYTF
>-|-|TRBV18|TRBJ2-1
TGTGCCAGCTCACAGGGGAACAACAATGAGCAGTTCTTC
CASSQGNNNEQFF
>TRBD1|-|TRBV2|TRBJ1-6
TGTGCCAGCCGGTCCCCACAGGGGCAGCACTTT
CASRSPQGQHF
>-|-|TRBV7-9|TRBJ1-1
TGTGCCAGCAGCTTCTACAGGGTGGAGACTGAAGCTTTCTTT
CASSFYRVETEAFF
>-|few|TRBV9|TRBJ1-2
TGTGCCAGCAGCTCAACATCCTATGGCTACACCTTC
CASSSTSYGYTF
>-|-|TRBV28|TRBJ1-1
TGTGCCAGCTCGCGTTATGAAGCTTTCTTT
CASSRYEAFF
>-|-|TRBV2|TRBJ1-1
TGTGCCAGCAGTGGGGGGGTCACTGAAGCTTTCTTT
CASSGGVTEAFF
>-|-|TRBV5-4|TRBJ2-2
TGTGCCAGCAGCCCCCCGCCGGGACAGAACACCGGGGAGCTGTTTTTT
CASSPPPGQNTGELFF
>TRBD1|once|TRBV30|TRBJ1-4
TGTGCCTGGAGTGCGGACAGGGGGAAAGAAAAACTGTTTTTT
CAWSADRGKEKLFF
>TRBD1|-|TRBV7-7|TRBJ2-2
TGTGCCAGCAGCTTTACTTCGGACAGGGGAACCGGGGAGCTGTTTTTT
CASSFTSDRGTGELFF
>-|-|TRBV2|TRBJ1-2
TGTGCCCTCCAGGGTTTTAACTATGGCTACACCTTC
CALQGFNYGYTF
>-|once|TRBV9|TRBJ1-3
TGTGCCAGCAGCGCAGAAACCGGGTCTGGAAACACCATATATTTT
CASSAETGSGNTIYF
>TRBD1|-|TRBV7-2|TRBJ1-4
TGTGCCAGCAGCATAGATCGACAGGGGGCAATGTTTTTT
CASSIDRQGAMFF
>-|-|TRBV12-3/TRBV12-4|TRBJ1-2
TGTGCCAGCAGTTTCGCTGGCGGCTACACCTTC
CASSFAGGYTF
>-|few|TRBV20-1|TRBJ2-7
TGCAGTGCTAGCCATGTCGAGCAGTACTTC
CSASHVEQYF
>TRBD1|-|TRBV18|TRBJ1-1
TGTGCCAGCCCGAATAAAATTACAGGGGGTCGAGTAACTGAAGCTTTCTTT
CASPNKITGGRVTEAFF
>-|-|TRBV28|TRBJ1-5
TGTGCCAGCAGTTTATCGAAGGAGGCTCAGCCCCAGCATTTT
CASSLSKEAQPQHF
>-|-|TRBV7-9|TRBJ1-1
TGTGCCAGTTCCATGACGGGGAGTTACACTGAAGCTTTCTTT
CASSMTGSYTEAFF
>-|once|TRBV6-1|TRBJ1-6
TGTGCCAGCAGTGAGCTGAGTTCACCCCTCCACTTT
CASSELSSPLHF
>TRBD2|-|TRBV7-6|TRBJ2-1
TGTGCCAGCAGCTCTAGCGGGTCCTCTTCTCACGAGCAGTTCTTC
CASSSSGSSSHEQFF
>-|-|TRBV3-1/TRBV3-2|TRBJ1-2
TGTGCCAGCAGCCAAGATTTGGAGGGCAACTATGGCTACACCTTC
CASSQDLEGNYGYTF
>TRBD1|-|TRBV29-1|TRBJ1-3
TGCAGCGGGAAGACAGGGGGTGGAAACACCATATATTTT
CSGKTGGGNTIYF
>TRBD1|-|TRBV3-1/TRBV3-2|TRBJ2-7
TGTGCCAGCAGCCAAGCCGGGACAGGGGCGCGGGAGCAGTACTTC
CASSQAGTGAREQYF